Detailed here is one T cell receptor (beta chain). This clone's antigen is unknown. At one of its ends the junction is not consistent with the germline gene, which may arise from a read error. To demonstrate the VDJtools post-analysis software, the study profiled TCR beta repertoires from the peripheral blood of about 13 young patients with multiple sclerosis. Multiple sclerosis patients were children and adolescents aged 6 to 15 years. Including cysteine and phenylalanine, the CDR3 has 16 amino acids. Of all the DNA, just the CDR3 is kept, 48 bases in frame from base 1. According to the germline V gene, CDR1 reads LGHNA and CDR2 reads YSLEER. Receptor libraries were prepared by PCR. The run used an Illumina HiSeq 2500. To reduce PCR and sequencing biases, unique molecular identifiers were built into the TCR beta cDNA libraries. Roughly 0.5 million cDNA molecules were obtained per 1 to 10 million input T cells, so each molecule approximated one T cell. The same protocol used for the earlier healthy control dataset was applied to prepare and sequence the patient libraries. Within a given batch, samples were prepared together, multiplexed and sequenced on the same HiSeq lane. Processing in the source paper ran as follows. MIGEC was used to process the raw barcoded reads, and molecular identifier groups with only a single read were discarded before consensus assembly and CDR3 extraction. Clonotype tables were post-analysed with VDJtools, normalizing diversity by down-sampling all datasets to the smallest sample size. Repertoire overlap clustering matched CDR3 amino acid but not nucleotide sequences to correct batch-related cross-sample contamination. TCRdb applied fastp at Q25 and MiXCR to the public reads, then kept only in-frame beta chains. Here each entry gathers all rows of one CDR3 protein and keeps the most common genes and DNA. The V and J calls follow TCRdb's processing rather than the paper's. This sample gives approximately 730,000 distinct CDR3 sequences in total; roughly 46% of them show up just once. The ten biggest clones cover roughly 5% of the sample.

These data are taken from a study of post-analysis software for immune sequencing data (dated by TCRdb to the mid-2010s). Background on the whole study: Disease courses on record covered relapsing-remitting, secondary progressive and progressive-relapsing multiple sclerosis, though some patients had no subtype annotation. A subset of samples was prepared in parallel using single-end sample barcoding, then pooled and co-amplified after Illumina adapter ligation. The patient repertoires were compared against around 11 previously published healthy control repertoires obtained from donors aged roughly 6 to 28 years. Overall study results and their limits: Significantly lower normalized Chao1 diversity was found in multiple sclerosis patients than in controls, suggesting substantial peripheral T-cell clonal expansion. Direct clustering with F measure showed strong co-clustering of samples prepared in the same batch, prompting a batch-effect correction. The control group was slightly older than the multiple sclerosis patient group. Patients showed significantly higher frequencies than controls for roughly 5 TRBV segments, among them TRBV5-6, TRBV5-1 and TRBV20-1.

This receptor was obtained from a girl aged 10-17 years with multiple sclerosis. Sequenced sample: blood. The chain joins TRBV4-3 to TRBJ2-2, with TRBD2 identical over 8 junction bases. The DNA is TGCGCCAGCAGCCAAGATCTCGGGAGGGCCACCGGGGGGCTGTTTTTT. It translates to CASSQDLGRATGGLFF.